One sample yielded the 6 T cell receptor beta chains listed below, sequenced in a study of a mutant IDH1 vaccine in newly diagnosed glioma. The time point here: week 35, safety follow-up. Topical imiquimod accompanied each vaccine dose, which consisted of 300 ug of mutant IDH1 20-mer peptide. These receptors lack a known antigen. TCRdb's table, derived via immunoSEQ multiplex PCR, lists solely in-frame clones and lacks some. The sample lists some 42,000 clones; approximately 83% were seen once. The sequencing used PBMCs, collected from a glioma patient whose treatment included an IDH1 peptide vaccine. Receptors originate from a woman between 45 and 60 years old with glioma.

This clone is judged medium-sized. The chain uses TRBV11-1 and TRBJ1-2; D might be TRBD1 (5 bases). V was cut by 5 bases and J by 4 bases, with 17 bases left in between. Germline values: CDR1 SGHAT, CDR2 FQDESV (reference sequence). The CDR3 has 15 amino acids. The CDR3 region has the DNA TGTGCCAGCAGCCCCTCCGGGACGGATTTCTATGGCTACACCTTC. Residues: CASSPSGTDFYGYTF.

V is TRBV2 and J is TRBJ1-3; D call uncertain. CDR3 length: 13 amino acids. In germline, CDR1 is SNHLY, CDR2 FYNNEI. The V and J ends lost 8 bases and 0 bases respectively, with 8 bases between them. DNA for the CDR3: TGTGCCAGCTCCGAGGGCTCTGGAAACACCATATATTTT. Translation: CASSEGSGNTIYF.

The rearrangement links TRBV5-1 to TRBJ1-6, with 9 bases aligning to TRBD1. The V gene end was trimmed by 4 bases and the J gene end by 8 bases; junction bases not matched to a gene: 10. Germline values: CDR1 SGHRS, CDR2 YFSETQ. CDR3 length: 16 amino acids. The CDR3 region has the DNA TGCGCCAGCAGCCAAAACCCCGGGACAGGGTATTCACCCCTCCACTTT. Protein sequence: CASSQNPGTGYSPLHF.

The rearrangement uses TRBV4-1 and TRBJ2-2, with 9 bases lining up with TRBD2. CDR3 length: 18 residues. Germline V gene data show CDR1 as MGHRA and CDR2 as YSYEKL. V shed 0 bases, J shed 2 bases, and the junction held 7 bases outside the gene matches. The CDR3 bases are TGCGCCAGCAGCCAAGATCCCCTAGCGGGGATTAACACCGGGGAGCTGTTTTTT. The encoded protein is CASSQDPLAGINTGELFF.

The rearrangement uses TRBV6-5 and TRBJ1-1, with a possible D match to TRBD1 (5 bases). Germline lookup yields CDR1 MNHEY and CDR2 SVGAGI. The V end lost 4 bases, the J end lost 7 bases, and 10 bases lay between the germline ends. The CDR3 covers 12 residues. The CDR3 reads CASSFGGNEAFF. The CDR3 DNA reads as TGTGCCAGCAGTTTCGGGGGAAATGAAGCTTTCTTT.

The chain carries TRBV27 and TRBJ2-5; a weak D match, TRBD2 (6 bases). Germline V gene sequence: CDR1 MNHEY, CDR2 SMNVEV (reference sequence). The CDR3 is made up of 16 amino acids. Trimming removed 3 bases at V and 5 bases at J, with 19 bases between. The DNA of the CDR3 is TGTGCCAGCAGTTTCGGGTCAGGAGGGATGTACGAGACCCAGTACTTC. Protein product: CASSFGSGGMYETQYF.